Following are 25 T cell receptor beta chains from one sample sequenced in a study of cytomegalovirus exposure and HLA in healthy donors. Sequencing was performed with immunoSEQ multiplex PCR; in TCRdb, only in-frame clones are kept and a portion is missing. The sample includes about 280,000 clones, 85% to 90% seen only once; the top ten take about 0.86%. Sequenced material: PBMCs. These TCRs come from a woman younger than 35 in good health and CMV-seronegative.

This sequence joins TRBV28 and TRBJ2-1, with 7 bases aligning to TRBD1. The CDR3 totals 17 residues. The V gene end was trimmed by 6 bases and the J gene end by 1 base; junction bases not matched to a gene: 12. The germline V gene encodes CDR1 MDHEN and CDR2 SYDVKM. The CDR3 region has the DNA TGTGCCAGCAGGCCCCACAGGGGCACCCCTTCCTACAATGAGCAGTTCTTC. The encoded protein is CASRPHRGTPSYNEQFF.

V gene TRBV5-1 combines with J gene TRBJ2-3; 13 nucleotides match TRBD2. Germline V CDR1 and CDR2: SGHRS, YFSETQ. V lost 0 bases and J lost 1; bases outside the gene matches: 11. The CDR3 is 20 residues long. For the CDR3, the DNA is TGCGCCAGCAGCTTGGGCCTACTAGCGGGAGGGCCGGGGGGCACAGATACGCAGTATTTT. This translates into CASSLGLLAGGPGGTDTQYF. Based on the CDR3 plus reference TRBV5-1 and TRBJ2-3, the full variable domain is KAGVTQTPRYLIKTRGQQVTLSCSPISGHRSVSWYQQTPGQGLQFLFEYFSETQRNKGNFPGRFSGRQFSNSRSEMNVSTLELGDSALYLCASSLGLLAGGPGGTDTQYFGPGTRLTVL.

V and J are TRBV10-3 and TRBJ2-7, with 9 bases matching TRBD2. The V gene end was trimmed by 0 bases and the J gene end by 7 bases; junction bases not matched to a gene: 4. CDR3 length: 14 residues. Germline values: CDR1 ENHRY, CDR2 SYGVKD. In DNA form, the CDR3 reads TGTGCCATCAGTGAGTCGGCGGGAGGGCGGGAGCAGTACTTC. Translation: CAISESAGGREQYF.

V is TRBV7-9 and J is TRBJ2-1; TRBD2 matches at 7 bases. The V segment lost 5 bases and the J segment 8 bases; nucleotides outside the gene matches: 3. This CDR3 comprises 12 residues. CDR1 and CDR2 from the germline V gene are SEHNR and FQNEAQ (reference sequence). CDR3 sequence reads: CASSQTSDEQFF. CDR3 nucleotides: TGTGCCAGCAGCCAAACTAGCGATGAGCAGTTCTTC. Complete variable domain (other parts from reference TRBV7-9 and TRBJ2-1): DTGVSQNPRHKITKRGQNVTFRCDPISEHNRLYWYRQTLGQGPEFLTYFQNEAQLEKSRLLSDRFSAERPKGSFSTLEIQRTEQGDSAMYLCASSQTSDEQFFGPGTRLTVL.

The sample holds a few counts of this clone. The V and J genes are TRBV7-2 and TRBJ1-5, with D possibly matching TRBD1 (5 bases). Germline V gives CDR1 SGHTA, CDR2 FQGNSA. V lost 6 bases to trimming and J lost 6 bases, with 12 bases between them. This CDR3 region has 13 residues. CDR3 region: CASRRTGGQPQHF. The CDR3 DNA reads as TGTGCCAGCAGGCGTACAGGCGGTCAGCCCCAGCATTTT.

The genes are TRBV25-1 and TRBJ1-2, with D hard to call. Looked up from germline, CDR1 is MGHDK and CDR2 is SYGVNS. The V end lost 3 bases, the J end lost 5 bases, and 4 bases lay between the germline ends. The CDR3 is made up of 11 amino acids. CDR3 coding DNA: TGTGCCAGCAGTGATAATTATGGCTACACCTTC. It codes for CASSDNYGYTF.

The rearrangement uses TRBV5-1 and TRBJ2-1, with TRBD1 identical over 7 bases. The CDR3 consists of 15 residues. From germline, CDR1 is SGHRS and CDR2 YFSETQ. With 3 bases clipped from V and 0 bases from J, the junction kept 3 bases outside the gene matches. CDR3 in DNA: TGCGCCAGCAGCTCGAACAGGGGCTCCTACAATGAGCAGTTCTTC. Translation: CASSSNRGSYNEQFF.

This chain links TRBV18 with TRBJ2-1; D gene uncertain. The CDR3 extends over 11 amino acids. With 3 bases removed from V and 5 bases from J, the gap between germline ends came to 2 bases. The germline CDR1 and CDR2 sequences are KGHSH and LQKENI. The CDR3 coding sequence is TGTGCCAGCTCACCCAACAATGAGCAGTTCTTC. It encodes CASSPNNEQFF.

The table lists this clone with a count of one. The rearrangement uses TRBV27 and TRBJ2-2; the D gene is possibly TRBD2 (5 bases). The CDR3 totals 16 residues. V was cut by 5 bases and J by 0 bases, with 13 bases left in between. Germline-derived CDR1 and CDR2 are MNHEY and SMNVEV (reference sequence). The CDR3 DNA sequence: TGTGCCAGCAGTCTTATAGCGAGGTCGAACACCGGGGAGCTGTTTTTT. The encoded protein is CASSLIARSNTGELFF.

V gene TRBV4-2 combines with J gene TRBJ2-2, with 9 bases matching TRBD1. The germline gives CDR1 LGHNA, CDR2 YNFKEQ. Losses at the gene ends were 4 bases for V and 0 bases for J; bases not matched to a gene: 9. This CDR3 is 18 amino acids long. DNA for the CDR3: TGTGCCAGCAGCCTCGACCGGACAGGGGCAGCGAACACCGGGGAGCTGTTTTTT. Translation: CASSLDRTGAANTGELFF.

This chain connects TRBV5-1 to TRBJ2-3, with TRBD2 identical over 10 bases. This CDR3 is built from 18 residues. Losses at the gene ends were 2 bases for V and 3 bases for J; bases not matched to a gene: 12. The germline V gene has CDR1 SGHRS and CDR2 YFSETQ. The CDR3 DNA follows: TGCGCCAGCAGCTTCCTTCGTCCTAGCGGGAGCCCAACAGATACGCAGTATTTT. The encoded protein is CASSFLRPSGSPTDTQYF.

The rearrangement joins TRBV28 to TRBJ1-1; D is ambiguous. The CDR3 length is 12 residues. Germline V gene lookup returns CDR1 MDHEN and CDR2 SYDVKM. V lost 3 bases to trimming and J lost 10 bases, with 12 bases between them. The CDR3 sequence is CASSLGKAGAFF. The CDR3 DNA reads as TGTGCCAGCAGTTTGGGGAAGGCGGGAGCTTTCTTT.

The chain employs TRBV5-4 and TRBJ1-2; the D is unclear. The V gene lost 3 bases and the J gene lost 4 bases, with 13 bases spanning the gap. This CDR3 contains 14 residues. The V gene's germline CDR1 is SGHNT and CDR2 YYREEE (reference sequence). The DNA of the CDR3 is TGTGCCAGCAGCTCCCTTGACACGATCTATGGCTACACCTTC. It codes for CASSSLDTIYGYTF.

This clone was found a few times. The rearrangement uses TRBV2 and TRBJ2-5, with 8 bases lining up with TRBD1. The V gene end was trimmed by 4 bases and the J gene end by 4 bases; junction bases not matched to a gene: 11. The CDR3 covers 16 residues. Germline V gene sequence: CDR1 SNHLY, CDR2 FYNNEI. DNA for the CDR3: TGTGCCAGCAGTGCCTGGACAGGGAGGATCGGAGAGACCCAGTACTTC. The encoded protein is CASSAWTGRIGETQYF.

The chain links TRBV29-1 to TRBJ2-3; 10 nucleotides agree with TRBD2. The germline gives CDR1 SQVTM, CDR2 ANQGSEA. V lost 7 bases to trimming and J lost 1 base; unmatched junction nucleotides: 5. The CDR3 contains 14 residues. DNA for the CDR3: TGCAGCGGTGTGCTAGCGGGAGGCACAGATACGCAGTATTTT. Protein sequence: CSGVLAGGTDTQYF.

The V gene is TRBV27, the J gene TRBJ1-2; maybe TRBD1 (5 bases). Germline CDR1 is MNHEY and CDR2 is SMNVEV (reference sequence). Deletions cut 9 bases from V and 0 bases from J, with 14 bases between. CDR3 size: 14 residues. The CDR3 region is CASASGGSNYGYTF. CDR3 sequence (DNA): TGTGCCAGTGCCTCCGGGGGTTCTAACTATGGCTACACCTTC.

The chain carries TRBV7-2 and TRBJ2-7, with D unclear. Trimming cost V 1 base and J 3 bases, with 10 bases left between them. This CDR3 has 14 residues. Germline CDR1 and CDR2: SGHTA and FQGNSA. CDR3 nucleotide sequence: TGTGCCAGCAGCTTAGTGCCCGCGGACTACGAGCAGTACTTC. Translating it yields CASSLVPADYEQYF.

In its sample, this clone was seen many times. The V call is TRBV5-1, the J call TRBJ1-2; the match to TRBD1 covers 8 bases. This CDR3 is 14 amino acids long. Trimming took 4 bases from V and 8 from J; bases not matched to a gene: 10. Germline V gene data show CDR1 as SGHRS and CDR2 as YFSETQ. The CDR3 reads CASSPKTGVIGYTF. The CDR3, as DNA: TGCGCCAGCAGCCCCAAGACAGGGGTAATCGGCTACACCTTC.

This clone was seen just once. CDR3 bases: TGCGCCAGCAGCTTCCTGGGACAGGGGAATGGCTACACCTTC. It translates to CASSFLGQGNGYTF. This rearrangement joins TRBV5-1 to TRBJ1-2; 10 bases agree with TRBD1. The CDR3 contains 14 residues. The junction had 4 bases not matched to a gene; V was cut back by 2 bases and J by 6 bases. Germline-derived CDR1 and CDR2 are SGHRS and YFSETQ.

This clone was found a few times. V is TRBV28 and J is TRBJ1-3; D possibly corresponds to TRBD1 (6 bases). This CDR3 spans 14 amino acids. Trimming took off 6 bases at V and 4 bases at J, with 13 bases between the two ends. Germline assignment: CDR1 MDHEN and CDR2 SYDVKM. CDR3 residues: CASRQGGSGNTIYF. The CDR3 region has the DNA TGTGCCAGCAGACAGGGTGGGAGCGGAAACACCATATATTTT.

V gene TRBV6-5 combines with J gene TRBJ1-2; possibly TRBD1 for D (6 bases). V dropped 2 bases and J dropped 4 bases, with 11 bases sitting between them. The CDR3 contains 14 residues. Germline CDR1 and CDR2: MNHEY and SVGAGI. CDR3 nucleotides: TGTGCCAGCAGTTACGCACAGGGTGGCTATGGCTACACCTTC. This translates into CASSYAQGGYGYTF.

The rearrangement uses TRBV2 and TRBJ2-7, with TRBD2 matching 7 bases. Germline CDR1 and CDR2: SNHLY and FYNNEI. V dropped 4 bases and J dropped 2; count of bases not matched to a gene: 5. The CDR3 has 14 amino acids. The chain's CDR3 is CASSGTRQAYEQYF. CDR3 nucleotides: TGTGCCAGCAGTGGGACTAGGCAAGCCTACGAGCAGTACTTC.

The chain links TRBV9 to TRBJ2-3; the D gene is possibly TRBD2 (5 bases). Trimming took 0 bases from V and 3 from J, leaving 11 bases between them. CDR1 SGDLS and CDR2 YYNGEE come from the germline V gene. The CDR3 extends over 15 amino acids. The CDR3 reads CASSVVGRWTDTQYF. Here the CDR3 DNA reads TGTGCCAGCAGCGTAGTTGGGAGATGGACAGATACGCAGTATTTT.

The gene calls are TRBV15 and TRBJ2-7; 8 positions match TRBD2. Unmatched junction bases numbered 4, after V lost 3 bases and J lost 3 bases. Germline CDR1 reads LNHNV; CDR2 reads YYDKDF (reference sequence). The CDR3 is 14 amino acids. CDR3 sequence (DNA): TGTGCCACCAGCAGGAGGGGGACTAGCTACGAGCAGTACTTC. It encodes CATSRRGTSYEQYF.

The rearrangement joins TRBV4-1 to TRBJ2-7, with D perhaps matching TRBD1 (7 bases). Germline V gene data show CDR1 as MGHRA and CDR2 as YSYEKL. V lost 4 bases to trimming and J lost 1 base, with 14 bases between them. The CDR3 has 15 amino acids. The CDR3 nucleotides read TGCGCCAGCAGCCTGCAGGGGGGTACTTCCTACGAGCAGTACTTC. Its protein product is CASSLQGGTSYEQYF.